This record looks at one TCR beta chain sequence and its context. What it binds is unknown. These data come from a study of monozygotic twins with inflammatory bowel disease. Study findings and constraints: Clonotypes shared with others were fewer in IBD patients than in healthy twins, especially with disease activity.

The CDR3 is made up of 16 amino acids. The germline gives CDR1 SNHLY, CDR2 FYNNEI. Making each TCR library took 3,500 to 4,500 ng of total RNA. TCRdb reprocessed the 5' RACE reads and keeps a single row for each CDR3 protein, giving no DNA. The sample holds around 450,000 distinct CDR3 sequences. This TCR derives from a human donor with ulcerative colitis or Crohn's disease, or a healthy co-twin of an affected twin (not recorded which). The chain is built from TRBV2 and TRBJ1-2. The sample was blood. The CDR3 loop reads CASSFSDPTLNYGYTF.